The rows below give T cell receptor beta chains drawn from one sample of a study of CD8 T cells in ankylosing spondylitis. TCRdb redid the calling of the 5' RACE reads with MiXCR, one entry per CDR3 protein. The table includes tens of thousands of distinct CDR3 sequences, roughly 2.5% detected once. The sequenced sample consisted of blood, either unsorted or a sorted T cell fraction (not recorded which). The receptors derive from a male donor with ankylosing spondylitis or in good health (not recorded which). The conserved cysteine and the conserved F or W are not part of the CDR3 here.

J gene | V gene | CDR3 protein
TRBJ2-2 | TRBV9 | ASSAVAGVAGELF
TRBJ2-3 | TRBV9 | ASSVAGAHTRDTQY
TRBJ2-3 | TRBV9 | ASSVGAGHADTQY
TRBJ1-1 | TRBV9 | ASGSGTGVLMNTEAF
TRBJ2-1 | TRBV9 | ASSVIGRTSGYNEQF
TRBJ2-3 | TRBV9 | ASSVEGGRTDTQY
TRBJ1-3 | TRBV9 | ASSLRTGQGSSGNTIY
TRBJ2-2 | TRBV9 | ASSVAEGELF
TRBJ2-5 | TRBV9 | ASSAGTGEVETQY
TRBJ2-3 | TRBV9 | ASSVADRDLQY
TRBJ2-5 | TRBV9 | ASSVAGGPGETQY
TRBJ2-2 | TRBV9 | ASSAQGVNTGELF
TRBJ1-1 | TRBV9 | ASSVAPSGQRNTEAF
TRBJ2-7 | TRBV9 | ASSVAGSGGSHGQY
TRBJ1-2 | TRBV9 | ASSSRLSYGYT
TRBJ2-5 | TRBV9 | ASSVHANQETQY
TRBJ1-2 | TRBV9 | ASSVDPGTYGYT
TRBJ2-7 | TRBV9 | ASSVAGTESSYEQY
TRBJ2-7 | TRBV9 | ASSQTSGTSEQY
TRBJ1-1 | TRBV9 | ASSTGRGRLNTEAF
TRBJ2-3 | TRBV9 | ASNPGWRADTQY
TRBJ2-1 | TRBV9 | ASNARGVPYNEQF
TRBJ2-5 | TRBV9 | ASSVATGTSGRGETQY
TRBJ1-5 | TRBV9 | ASSLRSNQPQH
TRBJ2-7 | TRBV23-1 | ASSQELYEQY
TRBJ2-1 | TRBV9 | ASSPRTGTGNYNEQF
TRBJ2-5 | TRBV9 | ASSELAGGERETQY
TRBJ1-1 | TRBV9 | ASSVSVGDTEAF
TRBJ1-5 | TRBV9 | ASSPETGVNQPQH
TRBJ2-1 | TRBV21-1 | ASSKEGGNPGVYEQF
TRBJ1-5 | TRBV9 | ASSASPTSGLNQPQH
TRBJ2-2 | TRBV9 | ASSLGAGELF
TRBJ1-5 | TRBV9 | ASARGAVNQPQH
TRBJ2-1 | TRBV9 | ASSVGTNIYNEQF
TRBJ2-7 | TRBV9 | ASSVAGSELYEQY
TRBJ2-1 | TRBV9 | ASSVVGQGGNEQF
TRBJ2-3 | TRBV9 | ASGRLEGTSGPSTQY
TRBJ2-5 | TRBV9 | ASSVIAGQQETQY
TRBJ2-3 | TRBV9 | ASSVEAIVDTQY
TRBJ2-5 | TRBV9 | ASSVERGQLETQY
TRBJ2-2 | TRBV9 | ASSVGQGRTGELF
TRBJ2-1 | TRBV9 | ASSVGSGEGPYNEQF
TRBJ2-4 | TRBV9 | ASGTSGASGNIQY
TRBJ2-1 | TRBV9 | ASSVGSAKDEQF
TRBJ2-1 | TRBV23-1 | ASSHAGWRGLGNEQF
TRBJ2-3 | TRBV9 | ASSAPGPGKETQY
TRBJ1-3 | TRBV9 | ASSVVGSSSGNTIY
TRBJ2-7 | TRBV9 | ASSVGGSSYEQY
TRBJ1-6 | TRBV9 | ASSVGAGNNSPLH